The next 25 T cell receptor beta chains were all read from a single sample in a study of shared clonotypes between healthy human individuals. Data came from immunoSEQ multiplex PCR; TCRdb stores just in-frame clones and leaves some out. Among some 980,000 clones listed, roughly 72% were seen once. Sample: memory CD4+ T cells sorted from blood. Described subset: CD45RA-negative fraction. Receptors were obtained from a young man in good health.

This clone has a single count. Here the CDR3 DNA reads TGTGCCAGCAGGGGCGGAGGACAGGGGGATGAAAAACTGTTTTTT. Protein sequence: CASRGGGQGDEKLFF. The chain links TRBV6-5 to TRBJ1-4; 10 bases line up with TRBD1. Unmatched junction bases numbered 7, after V lost 6 bases and J lost 6 bases. The CDR3 sequence is 15 residues long. Germline CDR1 MNHEY, CDR2 SVGAGI.

The chain's CDR3 is CAWETGFNEKLFF. CDR3 nucleotides: TGTGCCTGGGAGACAGGGTTTAATGAAAAACTGTTTTTT. The J gene is TRBJ1-4, the V gene TRBV30; TRBD1 matches at 7 bases. The J segment lost 4 bases and the V segment lost 5 bases, leaving 4 bases of the junction unmatched. Per germline, CDR1 GTSNPN and CDR2 SVGIG (reference sequence). There are 13 residues in the CDR3.

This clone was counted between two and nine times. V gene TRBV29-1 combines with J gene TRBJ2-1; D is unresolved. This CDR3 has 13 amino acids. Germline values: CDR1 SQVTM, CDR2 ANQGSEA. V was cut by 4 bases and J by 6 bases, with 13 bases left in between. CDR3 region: CSVAFGRSNEQFF. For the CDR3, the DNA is TGCAGCGTTGCCTTCGGACGGTCCAATGAGCAGTTCTTC.

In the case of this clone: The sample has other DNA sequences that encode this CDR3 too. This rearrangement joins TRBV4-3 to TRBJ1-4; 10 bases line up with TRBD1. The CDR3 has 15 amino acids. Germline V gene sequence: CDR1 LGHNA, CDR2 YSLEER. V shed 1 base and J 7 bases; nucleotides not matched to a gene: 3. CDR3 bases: TGCGCCAGCAGCCAAGGGGACAGGGGCGGTGAAAAACTGTTTTTT. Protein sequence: CASSQGDRGGEKLFF.

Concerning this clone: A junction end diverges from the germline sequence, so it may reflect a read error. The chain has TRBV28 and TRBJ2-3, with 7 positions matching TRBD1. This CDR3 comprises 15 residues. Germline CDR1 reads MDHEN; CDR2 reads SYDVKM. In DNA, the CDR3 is TGTGCCAGCAGGTCCCGGGACAGACCCACAGGTACGCAGTATTTT. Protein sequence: CASRSRDRPTGTQYF.

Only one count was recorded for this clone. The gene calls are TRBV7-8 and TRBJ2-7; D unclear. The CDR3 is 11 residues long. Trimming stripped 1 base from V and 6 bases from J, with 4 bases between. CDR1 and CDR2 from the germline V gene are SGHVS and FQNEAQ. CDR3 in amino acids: CASSLGLEQYF. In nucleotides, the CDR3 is TGTGCCAGCAGCTTAGGTCTCGAGCAGTACTTC.

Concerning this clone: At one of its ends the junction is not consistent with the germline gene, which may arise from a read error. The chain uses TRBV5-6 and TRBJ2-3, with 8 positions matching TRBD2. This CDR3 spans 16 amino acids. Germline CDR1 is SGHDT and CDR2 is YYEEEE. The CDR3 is CASSPRLALRTDAQYF. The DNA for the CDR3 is TGTGCCAGCAGCCCTCGACTAGCGCTTCGCACAGATGCGCAGTATTTT.

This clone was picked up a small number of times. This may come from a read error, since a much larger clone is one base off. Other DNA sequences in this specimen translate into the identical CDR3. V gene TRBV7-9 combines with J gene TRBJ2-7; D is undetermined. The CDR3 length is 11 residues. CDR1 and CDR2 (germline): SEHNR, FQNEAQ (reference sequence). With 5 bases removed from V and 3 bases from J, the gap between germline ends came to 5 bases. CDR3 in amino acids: CASSPNYEQYF. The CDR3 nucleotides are TGTGCCAGCAGCCCTAACTACGAGCAGTACTTC.

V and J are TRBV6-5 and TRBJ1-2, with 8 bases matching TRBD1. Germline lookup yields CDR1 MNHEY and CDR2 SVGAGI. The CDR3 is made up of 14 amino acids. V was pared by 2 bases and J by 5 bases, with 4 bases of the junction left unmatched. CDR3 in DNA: TGTGCCAGCAGTTACGGACAGGGAACTTATGGCTACACCTTC. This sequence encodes CASSYGQGTYGYTF.

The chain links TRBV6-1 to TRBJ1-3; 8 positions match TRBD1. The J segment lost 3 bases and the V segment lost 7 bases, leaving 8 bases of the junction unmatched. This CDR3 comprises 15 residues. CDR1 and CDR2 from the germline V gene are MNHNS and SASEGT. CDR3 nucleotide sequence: TGTGCCAGCATGTCCGGGACAGGAAATGGAAACACCATATATTTT. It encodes CASMSGTGNGNTIYF.

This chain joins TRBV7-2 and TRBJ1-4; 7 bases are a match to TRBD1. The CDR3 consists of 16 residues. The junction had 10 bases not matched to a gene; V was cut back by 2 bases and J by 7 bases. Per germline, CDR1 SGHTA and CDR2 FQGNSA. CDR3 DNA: TGTGCCAGCAGCTTACTAAGAGGGGGCCCGGGTGAAAAACTGTTTTTT. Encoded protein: CASSLLRGGPGEKLFF.

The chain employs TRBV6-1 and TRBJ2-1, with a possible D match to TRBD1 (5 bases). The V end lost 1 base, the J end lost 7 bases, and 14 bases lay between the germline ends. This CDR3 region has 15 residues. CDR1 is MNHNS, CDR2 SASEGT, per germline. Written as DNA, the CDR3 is TGTGCCAGCAGTGAAGTAATCAGGGAAGGAAATGAGCAGTTCTTC. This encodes CASSEVIREGNEQFF.

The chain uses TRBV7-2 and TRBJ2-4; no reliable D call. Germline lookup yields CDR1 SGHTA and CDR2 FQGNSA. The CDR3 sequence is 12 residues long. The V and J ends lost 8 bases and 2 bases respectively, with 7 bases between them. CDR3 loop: CASGLPKNIQYF. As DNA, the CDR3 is TGTGCCAGCGGTCTCCCCAAAAACATTCAGTACTTC.

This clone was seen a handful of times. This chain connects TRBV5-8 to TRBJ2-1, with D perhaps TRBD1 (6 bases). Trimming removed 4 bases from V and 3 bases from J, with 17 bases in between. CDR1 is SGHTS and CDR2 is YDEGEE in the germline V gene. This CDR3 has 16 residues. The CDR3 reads CASSPIQGFLYNEQFF. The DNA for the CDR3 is TGTGCCAGCAGCCCGATACAGGGTTTCCTCTACAATGAGCAGTTCTTC.

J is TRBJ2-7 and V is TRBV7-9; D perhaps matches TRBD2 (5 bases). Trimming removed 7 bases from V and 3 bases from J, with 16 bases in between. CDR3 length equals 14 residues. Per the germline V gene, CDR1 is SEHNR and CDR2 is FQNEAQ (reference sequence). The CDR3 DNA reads TGTGCCAGCACTACAGAAGCGGCCTTCTACGAGCAGTACTTC. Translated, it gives CASTTEAAFYEQYF.

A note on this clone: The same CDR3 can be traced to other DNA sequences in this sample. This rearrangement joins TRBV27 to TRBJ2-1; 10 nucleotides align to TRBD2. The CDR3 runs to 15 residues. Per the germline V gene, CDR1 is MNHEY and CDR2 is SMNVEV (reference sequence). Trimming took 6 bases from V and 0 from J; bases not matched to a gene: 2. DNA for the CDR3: TGTGCCAGCAGACTAGCGGGAAGCTCCTACAATGAGCAGTTCTTC. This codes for CASRLAGSSYNEQFF.

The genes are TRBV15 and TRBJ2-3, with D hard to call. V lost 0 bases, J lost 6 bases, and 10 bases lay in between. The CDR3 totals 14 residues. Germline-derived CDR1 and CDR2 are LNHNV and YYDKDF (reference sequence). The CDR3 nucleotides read TGTGCCACCAGCAGAGATCGGAGTCGGGATACGCAGTATTTT. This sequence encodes CATSRDRSRDTQYF. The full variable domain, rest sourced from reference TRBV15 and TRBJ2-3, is DAMVIQNPRYQVTQFGKPVTLSCSQTLNHNVMYWYQQKSSQAPKLLFHYYDKDFNNEADTPDNFQSRRPNTSFCFLDIRSPGLGDTAMYLCATSRDRSRDTQYFGPGTRLTVL.

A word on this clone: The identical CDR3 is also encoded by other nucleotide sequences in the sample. CDR3 in amino acids: CASSFRGYGYTF. In nucleotides, the CDR3 is TGTGCCAGCAGTTTCAGGGGCTATGGCTACACCTTC. The V gene is TRBV28, the J gene TRBJ1-2, with a possible D match to TRBD1 (6 bases). CDR3 length equals 12 residues. Trimming pared 3 bases from V and 4 bases from J, leaving 6 bases between. Germline V gene data show CDR1 as MDHEN and CDR2 as SYDVKM.

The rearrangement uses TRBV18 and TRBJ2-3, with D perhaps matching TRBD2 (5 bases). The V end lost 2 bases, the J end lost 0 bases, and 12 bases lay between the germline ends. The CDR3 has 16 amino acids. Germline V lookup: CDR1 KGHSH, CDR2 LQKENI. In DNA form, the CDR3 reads TGTGCCAGCTCACCAGGGCTAGCACCTAGCACAGATACGCAGTATTTT. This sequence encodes CASSPGLAPSTDTQYF. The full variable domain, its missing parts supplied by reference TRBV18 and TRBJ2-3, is NAGVMQNPRHLVRRRGQEARLRCSPMKGHSHVYWYRQLPEEGLKFMVYLQKENIIDESGMPKERFSAEFPKEGPSILRIQQVVRGDSAAYFCASSPGLAPSTDTQYFGPGTRLTVL.

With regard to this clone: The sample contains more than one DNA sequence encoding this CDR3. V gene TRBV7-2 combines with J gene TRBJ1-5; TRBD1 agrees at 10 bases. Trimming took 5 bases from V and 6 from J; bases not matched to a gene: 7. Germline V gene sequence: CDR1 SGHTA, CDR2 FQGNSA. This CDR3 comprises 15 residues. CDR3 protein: CASSLGGTGVQPQHF. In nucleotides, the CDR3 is TGTGCCAGCAGCCTGGGCGGGACAGGGGTTCAGCCCCAGCATTTT.

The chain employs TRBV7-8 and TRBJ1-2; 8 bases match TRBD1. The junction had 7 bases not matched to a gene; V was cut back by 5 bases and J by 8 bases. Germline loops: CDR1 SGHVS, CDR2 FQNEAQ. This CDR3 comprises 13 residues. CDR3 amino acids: CASSTGTGRGYTF. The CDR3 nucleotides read TGTGCCAGCAGCACTGGGACAGGCCGCGGCTACACCTTC.

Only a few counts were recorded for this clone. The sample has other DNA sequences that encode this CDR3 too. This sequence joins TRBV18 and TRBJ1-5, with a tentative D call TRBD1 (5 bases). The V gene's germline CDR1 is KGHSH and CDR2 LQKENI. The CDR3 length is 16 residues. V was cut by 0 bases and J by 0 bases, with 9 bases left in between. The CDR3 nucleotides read TGTGCCAGCTCACCACCAGGAGGGGATAGCAATCAGCCCCAGCATTTT. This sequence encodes CASSPPGGDSNQPQHF.

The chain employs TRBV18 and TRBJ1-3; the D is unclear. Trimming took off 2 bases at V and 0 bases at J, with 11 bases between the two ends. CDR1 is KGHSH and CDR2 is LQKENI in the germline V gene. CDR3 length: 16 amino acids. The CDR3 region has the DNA TGTGCCAGCTCACCAATGCCGGTTCCCTCTGGAAACACCATATATTTT. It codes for CASSPMPVPSGNTIYF.

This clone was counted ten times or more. CDR3 loop: CASSQEVTVNYGYTF. The DNA of the CDR3 is TGCGCCAGCAGCCAAGAGGTGACAGTTAACTATGGCTACACCTTC. This sequence joins TRBV4-1 and TRBJ1-2; the D gene is possibly TRBD1 (5 bases). Germline CDR1 MGHRA, CDR2 YSYEKL. V lost 0 bases, J lost 1 base, and 9 bases lay in between. The CDR3 spans 15 residues.

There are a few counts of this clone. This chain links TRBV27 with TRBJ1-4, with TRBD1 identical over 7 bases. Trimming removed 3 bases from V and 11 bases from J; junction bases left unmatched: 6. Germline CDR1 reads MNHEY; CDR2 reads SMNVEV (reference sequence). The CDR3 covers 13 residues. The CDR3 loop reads CASSFETGFKLFF. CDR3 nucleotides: TGTGCCAGCAGTTTCGAGACAGGGTTCAAACTGTTTTTT.